This record concerns one TCR beta chain sequence. Its antigen remains unknown. The sample belongs to a study of STAT5B mutations in CD4+ large granular lymphocyte leukemia. Overall study results and limits: Patient CD4-sorted repertoires stayed more clonal than healthy ones after leukemic-clone removal. Without HLA matching, higher CD4+ than CD8+ T-LGLL clonality could reflect small sample size. 8/27 top patient clones versus 2/35 control clones were TRBV06-family.

Profiling relied on immunoSEQ multiplex PCR, and the TCRdb table lists in-frame clones only, not all of them. The sample carries 25,000 to 35,000 clones, less than 80% recorded once. V gave up 7 bases and J gave up 2 bases, with 17 bases separating them. The CDR3 has 15 residues. Germline V gene lookup returns CDR1 MNHNY and CDR2 SVGAGI (reference sequence). This receptor was taken from a human donor in good health. Sequencing was performed on CD4+ T cells from blood buffy coats. The chain couples TRBV6-6 to TRBJ2-5; D is undetermined. This CDR3 is CASKLVPNIQETQYF. Here the CDR3 DNA reads TGTGCCAGCAAGCTGGTGCCAAACATACAAGAGACCCAGTACTTC.